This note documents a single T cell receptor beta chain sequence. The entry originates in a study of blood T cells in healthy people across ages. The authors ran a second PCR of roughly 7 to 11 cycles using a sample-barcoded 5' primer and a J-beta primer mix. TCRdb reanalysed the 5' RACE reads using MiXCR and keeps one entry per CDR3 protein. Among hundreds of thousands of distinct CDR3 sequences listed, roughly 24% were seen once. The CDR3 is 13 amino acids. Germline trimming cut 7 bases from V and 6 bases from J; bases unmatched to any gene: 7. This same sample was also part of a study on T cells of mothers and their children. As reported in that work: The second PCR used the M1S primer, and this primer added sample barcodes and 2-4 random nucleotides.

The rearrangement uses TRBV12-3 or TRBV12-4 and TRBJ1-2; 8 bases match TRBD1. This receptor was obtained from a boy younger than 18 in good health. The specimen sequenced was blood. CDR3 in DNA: TGTGCCAGCACCCGGACAGGGAACAATGGCTACACCTTC. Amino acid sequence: CASTRTGNNGYTF.